Shown below are 20 T cell receptor beta chains from a single sample sequenced in a study of blood T cell repertoires in COVID-19. TCRdb's table, derived via immunoSEQ multiplex PCR, lists solely in-frame clones and lacks some. This repertoire shows over 200,000 clones, less than 85% found once; its top ten account for about 1.7%. Sequenced: PBMCs or T cells enriched from blood (not recorded which). Every receptor here comes from a man in his 60s who had recovered from COVID-19.

This clone was counted at least ten times. This chain connects TRBV4-2 to TRBJ2-5; 10 bases line up with TRBD1. This CDR3 contains 16 residues. Losses at the gene ends were 1 base for V and 5 bases for J; bases not matched to a gene: 7. CDR1 is LGHNA, CDR2 YNFKEQ, per germline. CDR3 in DNA: TGTGCCAGCAGCCAAGGGAAGGGACAGGGGTCGGAGACCCAGTACTTC. Residues: CASSQGKGQGSETQYF.

This clone was counted once. This rearrangement joins TRBV3-1 (or the pseudogene TRBV3-2) to TRBJ1-1; TRBD1 might be the D (6 bases). V was trimmed by 6 bases and J by 1 base, leaving 15 bases between them. The CDR3 runs to 15 residues. CDR1 LGHDT and CDR2 YNNKEL come from the germline V gene (reference sequence). The CDR3 spells CASSSTPGQNTEAFF. The CDR3 DNA is TGTGCCAGCAGTTCGACCCCGGGACAGAACACTGAAGCTTTCTTT.

V gene TRBV6-5 combines with J gene TRBJ1-1, with TRBD1 matching over 9 bases. Trimming at V came to 7 bases and at J to 3 bases, leaving 9 bases not matched to a gene. Germline V gene data show CDR1 as MNHEY and CDR2 as SVGAGI. CDR3 length: 15 amino acids. This chain's CDR3 is CASISGTGRDTEAFF. In DNA form, the CDR3 reads TGTGCCAGCATTTCCGGGACAGGGCGGGACACTGAAGCTTTCTTT.

The genes are TRBV15 and TRBJ1-1; no clear D gene. From germline, CDR1 is LNHNV and CDR2 YYDKDF (reference sequence). This CDR3 has 15 residues. Trimming took off 1 base at V and 0 bases at J, with 9 bases between the two ends. This CDR3 reads CATSRGQIMNTEAFF. The CDR3 nucleotides read TGTGCCACCAGCAGAGGACAAATCATGAACACTGAAGCTTTCTTT.

This chain uses TRBV18 with TRBJ2-3, with D possibly matching TRBD2 (5 bases). This CDR3 spans 13 amino acids. The germline V and J ends were trimmed by 3 bases and 5 bases, with 9 bases remaining between them. The germline V gene encodes CDR1 KGHSH and CDR2 LQKENI. CDR3 in amino acids: CASSPIRGDTQYF. The CDR3 DNA reads as TGTGCCAGCTCACCCATTCGGGGAGATACGCAGTATTTT. The full variable domain, its missing parts supplied by reference TRBV18 and TRBJ2-3, is NAGVMQNPRHLVRRRGQEARLRCSPMKGHSHVYWYRQLPEEGLKFMVYLQKENIIDESGMPKERFSAEFPKEGPSILRIQQVVRGDSAAYFCASSPIRGDTQYFGPGTRLTVL.

V is TRBV5-1 and J is TRBJ2-4; D might be TRBD2 (6 bases). This CDR3 is 14 amino acids long. Trimming pared 4 bases from V and 8 bases from J, leaving 16 bases between. From germline, CDR1 is SGHRS and CDR2 YFSETQ. Here the CDR3 reads CASSGGLRRDIQYF. DNA of the CDR3: TGCGCCAGCAGCGGCGGACTAAGGCGGGACATTCAGTACTTC.

The chain links TRBV29-1 to TRBJ2-1, with a tentative D call TRBD1 (6 bases). The CDR3 runs to 14 residues. Germline V gives CDR1 SQVTM, CDR2 ANQGSEA. The CDR3 is CSGRGGPIYNEQFF. CDR3 in DNA: TGCAGTGGACGAGGGGGACCCATATACAATGAGCAGTTCTTC.

The chain has TRBV5-1 and TRBJ1-4; D uncertain. CDR1 SGHRS and CDR2 YFSETQ come from the germline V gene. V gave up 3 bases and J gave up 0 bases, with 12 bases separating them. The CDR3 has 16 residues. CDR3 sequence: CASSWRGLSTNEKLFF. CDR3 nucleotide sequence: TGCGCCAGCAGCTGGCGCGGGCTCTCAACTAATGAAAAACTGTTTTTT.

The V call is TRBV27, the J call TRBJ2-5; D is unclear. Germline V gene data show CDR1 as MNHEY and CDR2 as SMNVEV (reference sequence). CDR3 length equals 14 residues. V was cut by 4 bases and J by 0 bases, with 9 bases left in between. The chain's CDR3 is CASSSLSYQETQYF. In DNA form, the CDR3 reads TGTGCCAGCAGTTCTCTCTCGTACCAAGAGACCCAGTACTTC.

This clone has just one count. The J gene is TRBJ1-2, the V gene TRBV18; 8 nucleotides line up with TRBD1. After removal of 6 bases from V and 2 bases from J, the junction contained 8 bases not matched to a gene. Germline-derived CDR1 and CDR2 are KGHSH and LQKENI. CDR3 length: 15 residues. This chain's CDR3 is CASSPGQASNYGYTF. The DNA of the CDR3 is TGTGCCAGCTCTCCGGGACAGGCATCCAACTATGGCTACACCTTC.

This clone was detected only once. V is TRBV19 and J is TRBJ2-1, with TRBD2 as a possible D gene (6 bases). The length of the CDR3 is 13 residues. The germline CDR1 and CDR2 sequences are LNHDA and SQIVND (reference sequence). Trimming shortened V by 3 bases and J by 10 bases, and 13 bases separated the two germline ends. The CDR3 nucleotides read TGTGCCAGTAGTATGGGACTGGGCTACGAGCAGTTCTTC. Amino acid sequence: CASSMGLGYEQFF.

The sample holds a few counts of this clone. The chain couples TRBV11-2 to TRBJ2-2; possible D gene TRBD2, 6 bases. The CDR3 sequence is 14 residues long. The germline CDR1 and CDR2 sequences are SGHAT and FQNNGV. Trimming pared 4 bases from V and 4 bases from J, leaving 10 bases between. The CDR3 protein is CASSSPGGTGELFF. CDR3 nucleotides: TGTGCCAGCAGCTCCCCCGGGGGCACCGGGGAGCTGTTTTTT.

This rearrangement joins TRBV19 to TRBJ1-2; weak D call: TRBD1 (5 bases). This CDR3 is 16 amino acids long. Looked up from germline, CDR1 is LNHDA and CDR2 is SQIVND (reference sequence). V was shortened by 2 bases and J by 7 bases, with 20 bases between the two germline ends. The CDR3 here is CASSIQDSVKTRGYTF. CDR3 sequence (DNA): TGTGCCAGTAGTATACAAGACAGCGTAAAAACCCGTGGCTACACCTTC.

The V gene is TRBV11-2, the J gene TRBJ1-2; D might be TRBD1 (5 bases). With 4 bases removed from V and 7 bases from J, the gap between germline ends came to 16 bases. Germline CDR1 SGHAT, CDR2 FQNNGV. CDR3 length: 14 amino acids. CDR3 in DNA: TGTGCCAGCAGCTCCCCCGGGGGGGTAGGTGGCTACACCTTC. As protein: CASSSPGGVGGYTF.

The chain employs TRBV7-8 and TRBJ2-7; maybe TRBD2 (6 bases). The CDR3 has 15 amino acids. CDR1 SGHVS and CDR2 FQNEAQ come from the germline V gene. Trimming left V 6 bases short and J 0 bases short, with 15 bases between. The CDR3 nucleotides are TGTGCCAGCAGAATTGGGCGGGGTCCCTCCTACGAGCAGTACTTC. Its translation: CASRIGRGPSYEQYF.

V gene TRBV27 combines with J gene TRBJ1-1; D is possibly TRBD1 (6 bases). Germline V gives CDR1 MNHEY, CDR2 SMNVEV (reference sequence). This CDR3 is built from 13 residues. Trimming removed 6 bases at V and 3 bases at J, with 11 bases between. The CDR3 nucleotides read TGTGCCAGCAGACAGGGATTGGACACTGAAGCTTTCTTT. It yields the protein CASRQGLDTEAFF.

The rearrangement uses TRBV5-1 and TRBJ2-2, with D maybe TRBD2 (5 bases). Per germline, CDR1 SGHRS and CDR2 YFSETQ. V lost 0 bases, J lost 7 bases, and 19 bases lay in between. There are 17 residues in the CDR3. The CDR3 sequence is CASSLAPLNDAGGELFF. The DNA of the CDR3 is TGCGCCAGCAGCTTGGCCCCACTGAATGATGCGGGCGGGGAGCTGTTTTTT. The full variable domain, completed using reference TRBV5-1 and TRBJ2-2, is KAGVTQTPRYLIKTRGQQVTLSCSPISGHRSVSWYQQTPGQGLQFLFEYFSETQRNKGNFPGRFSGRQFSNSRSEMNVSTLELGDSALYLCASSLAPLNDAGGELFFGEGSRLTVL.

This rearrangement joins TRBV4-1 to TRBJ1-1; D gene ambiguous. This CDR3 spans 13 amino acids. Trimming took off 3 bases at V and 3 bases at J, with 8 bases between the two ends. From germline, CDR1 is MGHRA and CDR2 YSYEKL. The CDR3 here is CASSHLEDTEAFF. DNA of the CDR3: TGCGCCAGCAGCCATCTTGAGGACACTGAAGCTTTCTTT.

The genes are TRBV11-1 and TRBJ2-1; D might be TRBD2 (5 bases). This CDR3 has 12 amino acids. V was pared by 3 bases and J by 9 bases, with 9 bases between. Germline V gives CDR1 SGHAT, CDR2 FQDESV (reference sequence). CDR3 nucleotide sequence: TGTGCCAGCAGCTTTCGGGGAAGTGAGCAGTTCTTC. Translated, it gives CASSFRGSEQFF.

V usage is TRBV9 and J usage is TRBJ1-1, with a weak D call TRBD1 (5 bases). This CDR3 is 15 amino acids long. Germline assignment: CDR1 SGDLS and CDR2 YYNGEE. Trimming pared 1 base from V and 0 bases from J, leaving 10 bases between. CDR3 residues: CASSVSTGLNTEAFF. The CDR3 region has the DNA TGTGCCAGCAGCGTATCAACAGGCCTGAACACTGAAGCTTTCTTT.